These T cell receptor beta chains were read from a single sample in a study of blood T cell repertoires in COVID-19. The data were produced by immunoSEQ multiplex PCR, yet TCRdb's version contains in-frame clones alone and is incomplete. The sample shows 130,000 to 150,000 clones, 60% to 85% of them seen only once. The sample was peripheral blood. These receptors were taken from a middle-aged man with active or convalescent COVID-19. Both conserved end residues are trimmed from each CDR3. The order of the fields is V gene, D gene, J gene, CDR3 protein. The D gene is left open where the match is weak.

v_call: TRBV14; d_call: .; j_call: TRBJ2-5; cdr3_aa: ASSQDPGSGGTQY
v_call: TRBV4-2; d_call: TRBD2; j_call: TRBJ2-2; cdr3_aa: ASSPRLAGGPGTGELF
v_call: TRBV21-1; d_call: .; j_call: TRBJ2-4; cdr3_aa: ASGGQGNIQY
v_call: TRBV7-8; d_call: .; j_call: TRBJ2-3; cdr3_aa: ASSSPTNFTDTQY
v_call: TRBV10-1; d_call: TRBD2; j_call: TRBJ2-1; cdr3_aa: ASSELAGGGNEQF
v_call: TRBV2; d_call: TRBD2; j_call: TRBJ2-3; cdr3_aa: ASISSGRANTQY
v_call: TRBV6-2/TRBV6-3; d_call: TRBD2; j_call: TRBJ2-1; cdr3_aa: ASIPRGAGGYNEQF
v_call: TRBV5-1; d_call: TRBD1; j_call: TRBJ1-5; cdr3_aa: ASSLSGGGDQPQH
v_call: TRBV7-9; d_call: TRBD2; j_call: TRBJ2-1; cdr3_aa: ASSLGWLAGGEQF
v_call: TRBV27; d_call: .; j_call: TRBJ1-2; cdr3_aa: ASSLEPNYGYT
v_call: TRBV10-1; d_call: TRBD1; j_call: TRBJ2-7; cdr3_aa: ASTEGDRGVHEQY
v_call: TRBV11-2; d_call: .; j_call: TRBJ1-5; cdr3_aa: ASSLGQINQPQH
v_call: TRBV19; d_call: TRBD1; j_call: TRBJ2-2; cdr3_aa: ASSIDPGGRTGELF
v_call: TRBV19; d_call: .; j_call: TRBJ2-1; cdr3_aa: ASKRDREGDNEQF
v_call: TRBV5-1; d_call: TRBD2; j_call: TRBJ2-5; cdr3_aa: ASSLAVAGEETQY
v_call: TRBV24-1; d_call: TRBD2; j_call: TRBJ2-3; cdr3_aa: ATSDLTVAGAADTQY
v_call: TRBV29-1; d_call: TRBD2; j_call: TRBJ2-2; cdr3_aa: SVEPGTSGRGELF
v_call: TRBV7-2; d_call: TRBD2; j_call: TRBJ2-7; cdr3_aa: ASSFRTSGYDEQY
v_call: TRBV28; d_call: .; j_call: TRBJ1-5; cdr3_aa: ASSPPGSYSNQPQH
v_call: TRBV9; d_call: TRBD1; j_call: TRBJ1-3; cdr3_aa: ASSTDRAGNTIY
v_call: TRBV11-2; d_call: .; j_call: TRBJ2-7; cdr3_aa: ASSPLPGDPEQY
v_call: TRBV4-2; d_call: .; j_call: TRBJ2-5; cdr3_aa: ASSQGGLRQETQY
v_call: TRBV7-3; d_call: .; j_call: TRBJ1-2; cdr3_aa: ASSLTGDIGYT
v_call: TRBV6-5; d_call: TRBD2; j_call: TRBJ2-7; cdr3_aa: ASSSRTSGSLYEQY
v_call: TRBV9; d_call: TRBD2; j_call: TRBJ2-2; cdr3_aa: ASSVGASGRASGELF
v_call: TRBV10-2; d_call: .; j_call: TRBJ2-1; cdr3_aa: ASSEESEQF
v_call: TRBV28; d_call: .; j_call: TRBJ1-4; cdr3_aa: ASSLWREDEKLF
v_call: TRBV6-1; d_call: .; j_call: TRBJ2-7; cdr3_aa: ASSEGGQISYEQY
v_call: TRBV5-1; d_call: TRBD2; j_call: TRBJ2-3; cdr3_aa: ASAGLADNTDTQY
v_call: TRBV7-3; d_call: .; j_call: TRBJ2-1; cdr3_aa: ASSLGRYNEQF
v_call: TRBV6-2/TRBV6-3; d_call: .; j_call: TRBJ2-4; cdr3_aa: ASSTDGAKNIQY
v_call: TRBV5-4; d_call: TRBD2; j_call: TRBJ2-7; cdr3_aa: ASSPRTSGRAGEQY
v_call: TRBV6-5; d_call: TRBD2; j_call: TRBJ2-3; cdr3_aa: ASSPLAGGGDTQY
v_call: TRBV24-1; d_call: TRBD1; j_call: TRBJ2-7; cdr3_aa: ATSPEPGQTYEQY
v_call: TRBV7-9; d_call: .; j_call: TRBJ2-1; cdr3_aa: ASSLFQGSYNEQF
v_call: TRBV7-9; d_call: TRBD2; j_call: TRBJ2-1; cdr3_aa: ASSPPGGRRAEQF
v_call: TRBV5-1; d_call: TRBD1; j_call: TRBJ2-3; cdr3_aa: ASSKTGAQERTQY
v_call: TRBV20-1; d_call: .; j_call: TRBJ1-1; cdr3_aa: SASYSMNTEAF
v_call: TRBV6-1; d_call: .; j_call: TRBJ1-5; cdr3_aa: ASSESGNSNQPQH
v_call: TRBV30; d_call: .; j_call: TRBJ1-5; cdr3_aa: AWSVLGLDSNQPQH
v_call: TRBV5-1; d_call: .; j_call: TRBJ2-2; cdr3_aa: ASSWTALNTGELF
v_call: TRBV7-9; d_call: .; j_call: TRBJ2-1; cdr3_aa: ASRDSVSSYNEQF
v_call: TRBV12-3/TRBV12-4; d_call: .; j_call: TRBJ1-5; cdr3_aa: ASSSTGLQPQH
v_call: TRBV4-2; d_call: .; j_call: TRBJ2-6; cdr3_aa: ASSQAFSGANVLT
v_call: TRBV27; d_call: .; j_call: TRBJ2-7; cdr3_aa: ASSLPGVRSYEQY
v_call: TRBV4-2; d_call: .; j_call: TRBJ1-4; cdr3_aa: ASSQDGVEVEKLF